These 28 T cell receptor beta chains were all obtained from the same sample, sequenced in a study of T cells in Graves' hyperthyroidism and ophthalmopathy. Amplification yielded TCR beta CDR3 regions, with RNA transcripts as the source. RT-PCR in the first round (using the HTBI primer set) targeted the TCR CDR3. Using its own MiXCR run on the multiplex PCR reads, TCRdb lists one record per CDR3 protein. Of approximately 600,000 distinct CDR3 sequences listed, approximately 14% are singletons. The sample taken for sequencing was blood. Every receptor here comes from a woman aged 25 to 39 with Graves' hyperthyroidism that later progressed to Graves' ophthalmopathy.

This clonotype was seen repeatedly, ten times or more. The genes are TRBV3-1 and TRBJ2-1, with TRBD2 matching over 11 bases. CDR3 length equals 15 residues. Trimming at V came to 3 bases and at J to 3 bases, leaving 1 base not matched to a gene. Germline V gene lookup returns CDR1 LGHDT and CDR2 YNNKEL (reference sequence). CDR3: CASSQGLADYNEQFF. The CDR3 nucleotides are TGTGCCAGCAGCCAGGGACTAGCGGACTACAATGAGCAGTTCTTC.

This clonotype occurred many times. The DNA for the CDR3 is TGTGCCAGCAGTTACCAAGGGATACAAGAAGCTTTCTTT. Its translation is CASSYQGIQEAFF. The V gene is TRBV6-2 or TRBV6-3, the J gene TRBJ1-1, with D unresolved. V lost 2 bases, J lost 8 bases, and 12 bases lay in between. This CDR3 region has 13 residues. The V gene's germline CDR1 is MNHEY and CDR2 SVGEGT.

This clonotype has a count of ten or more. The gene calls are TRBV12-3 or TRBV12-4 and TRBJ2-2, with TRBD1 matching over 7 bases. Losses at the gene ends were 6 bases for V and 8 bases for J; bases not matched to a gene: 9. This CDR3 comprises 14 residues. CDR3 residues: CASRPDRVLGELFF. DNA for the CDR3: TGTGCCAGCAGACCCGACAGGGTACTAGGGGAGCTGTTTTTT.

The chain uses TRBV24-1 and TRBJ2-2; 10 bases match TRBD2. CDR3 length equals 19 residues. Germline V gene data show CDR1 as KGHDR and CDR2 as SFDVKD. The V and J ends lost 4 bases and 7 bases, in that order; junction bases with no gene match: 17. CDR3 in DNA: TGTGCCACCAGTGACCCAACCTCTAGCGGGAGCAGGGCCAGCGGGGAGCTGTTTTTT. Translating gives CATSDPTSSGSRASGELFF.

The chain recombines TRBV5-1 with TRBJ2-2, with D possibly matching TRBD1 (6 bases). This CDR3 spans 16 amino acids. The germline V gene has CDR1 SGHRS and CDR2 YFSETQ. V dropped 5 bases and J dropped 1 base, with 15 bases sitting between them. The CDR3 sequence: CASRGTTLWNTGELFF. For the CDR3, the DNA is TGCGCCAGCAGGGGGACAACACTATGGAACACCGGGGAGCTGTTTTTT.

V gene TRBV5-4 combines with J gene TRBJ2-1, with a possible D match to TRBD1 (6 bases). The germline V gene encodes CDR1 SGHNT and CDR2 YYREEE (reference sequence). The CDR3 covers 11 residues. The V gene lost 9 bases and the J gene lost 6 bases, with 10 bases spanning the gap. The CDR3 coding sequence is TGTGCCACCACAGGGTTCAATGAGCAGTTCTTC. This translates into CATTGFNEQFF.

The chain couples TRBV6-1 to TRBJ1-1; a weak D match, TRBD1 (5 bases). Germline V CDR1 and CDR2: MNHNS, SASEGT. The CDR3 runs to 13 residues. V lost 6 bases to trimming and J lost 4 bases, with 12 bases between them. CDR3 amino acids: CASRSGGGTEAFF. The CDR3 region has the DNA TGTGCCAGCAGGTCCGGGGGGGGCACTGAAGCTTTCTTT.

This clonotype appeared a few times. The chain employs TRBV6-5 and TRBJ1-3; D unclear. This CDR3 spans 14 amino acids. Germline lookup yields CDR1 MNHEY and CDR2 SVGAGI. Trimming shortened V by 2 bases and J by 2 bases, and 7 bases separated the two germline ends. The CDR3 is CASSYLAAGNTIYF. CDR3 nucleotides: TGTGCCAGCAGTTACCTGGCAGCTGGAAACACCATATATTTT.

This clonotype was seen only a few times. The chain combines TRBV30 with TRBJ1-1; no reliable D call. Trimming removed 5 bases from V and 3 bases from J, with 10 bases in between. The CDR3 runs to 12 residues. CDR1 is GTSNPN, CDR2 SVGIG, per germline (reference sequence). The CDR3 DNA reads TGTGCCTGGGATTTTGGGGACACTGAAGCTTTCTTT. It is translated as CAWDFGDTEAFF.

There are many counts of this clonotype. The CDR3 DNA reads TGTGCCAGCAGCGTGGGACTAGCGGGAGTCGAGCAGTACTTC. It translates to CASSVGLAGVEQYF. V usage is TRBV7-6 and J usage is TRBJ2-7, with TRBD2 matching 14 bases. CDR3 length equals 14 residues. Germline trimming cut 5 bases from V and 6 bases from J; bases unmatched to any gene: 3. The germline V gene encodes CDR1 SGHVS and CDR2 FNYEAQ. Complete variable domain (other parts from reference TRBV7-6 and TRBJ2-7): GAGVSQSPRYKVTKRGQDVALRCDPISGHVSLYWYRQALGQGPEFLTYFNYEAQQDKSGLPNDRFSAERPEGSISTLTIQRTEQRDSAMYRCASSVGLAGVEQYFGPGTRLTVT.

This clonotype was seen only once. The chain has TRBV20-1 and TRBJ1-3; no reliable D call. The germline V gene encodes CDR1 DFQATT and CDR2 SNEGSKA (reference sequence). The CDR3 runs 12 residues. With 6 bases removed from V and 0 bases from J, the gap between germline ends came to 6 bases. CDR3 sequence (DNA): TGCAGTGCCCTCAACTCTGGAAACACCATATATTTT. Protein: CSALNSGNTIYF.

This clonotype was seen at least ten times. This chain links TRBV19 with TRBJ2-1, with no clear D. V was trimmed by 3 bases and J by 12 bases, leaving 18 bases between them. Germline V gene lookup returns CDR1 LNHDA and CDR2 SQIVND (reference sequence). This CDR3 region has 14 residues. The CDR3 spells CASSIEVGRPGQFF. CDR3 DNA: TGTGCCAGTAGTATTGAGGTGGGCCGACCGGGGCAGTTCTTC.

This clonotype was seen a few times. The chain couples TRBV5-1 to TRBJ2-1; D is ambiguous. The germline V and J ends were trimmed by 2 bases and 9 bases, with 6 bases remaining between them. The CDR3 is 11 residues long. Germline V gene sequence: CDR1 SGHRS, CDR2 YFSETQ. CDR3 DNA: TGCGCCAGCAGCTTCGAAGGTGAGCAGTTCTTC. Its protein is CASSFEGEQFF.

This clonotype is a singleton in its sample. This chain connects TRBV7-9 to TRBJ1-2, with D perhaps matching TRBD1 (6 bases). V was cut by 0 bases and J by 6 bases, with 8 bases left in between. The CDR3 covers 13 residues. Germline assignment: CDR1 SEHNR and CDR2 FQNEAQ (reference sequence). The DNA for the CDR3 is TGTGCCAGCAGCTTAGCGGGGGACAATGGCTACACCTTC. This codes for CASSLAGDNGYTF.

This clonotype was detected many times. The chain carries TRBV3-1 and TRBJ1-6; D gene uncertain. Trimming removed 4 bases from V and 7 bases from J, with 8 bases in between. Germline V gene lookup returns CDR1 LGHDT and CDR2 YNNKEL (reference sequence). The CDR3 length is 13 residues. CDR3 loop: CASSPIRNSPLHF. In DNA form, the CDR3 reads TGTGCCAGCAGCCCAATTCGGAATTCACCCCTCCACTTT. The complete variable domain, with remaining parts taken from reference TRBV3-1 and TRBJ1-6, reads DTAVSQTPKYLVTQMGNDKSIKCEQNLGHDTMYWYKQDSKKFLKIMFSYNNKELIINETVPNRFSPKSPDKAHLNLHINSLELGDSAVYFCASSPIRNSPLHFGNGTRLTVT.

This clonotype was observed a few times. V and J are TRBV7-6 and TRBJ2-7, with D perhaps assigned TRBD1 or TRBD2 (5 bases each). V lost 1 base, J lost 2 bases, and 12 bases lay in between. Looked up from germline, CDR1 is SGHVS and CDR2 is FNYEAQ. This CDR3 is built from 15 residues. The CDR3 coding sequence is TGTGCCAGCAGCTTAGGGACGGGACCAACCTACGAGCAGTACTTC. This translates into CASSLGTGPTYEQYF.

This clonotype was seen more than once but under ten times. The CDR3 reads CASSIVSLTYTEAFF. The CDR3 DNA is TGTGCCAGTAGTATAGTTAGTCTGACCTACACTGAAGCTTTCTTT. The V and J genes are TRBV19 and TRBJ1-1; D ambiguous. Trimming removed 1 base from V and 3 bases from J, with 12 bases in between. This CDR3 is 15 amino acids long. CDR1 and CDR2 (germline): LNHDA, SQIVND (reference sequence). The full variable domain, its missing parts supplied by reference TRBV19 and TRBJ1-1, is DGGITQSPKYLFRKEGQNVTLSCEQNLNHDAMYWYRQDPGQGLRLIYYSQIVNDFQKGDIAEGYSVSREKKESFPLTVTSAQKNPTAFYLCASSIVSLTYTEAFFGQGTRLTVV.

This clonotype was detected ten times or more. CDR3 protein: CASSARPEGEPQHF. For the CDR3, the DNA is TGTGCCAGCAGTGCTAGACCCGAGGGTGAGCCCCAGCATTTT. This sequence joins TRBV5-6 and TRBJ1-5; D not resolved. The V end lost 5 bases, the J end lost 8 bases, and 17 bases lay between the germline ends. The CDR3 sequence is 14 residues long. The germline CDR1 and CDR2 sequences are SGHDT and YYEEEE.

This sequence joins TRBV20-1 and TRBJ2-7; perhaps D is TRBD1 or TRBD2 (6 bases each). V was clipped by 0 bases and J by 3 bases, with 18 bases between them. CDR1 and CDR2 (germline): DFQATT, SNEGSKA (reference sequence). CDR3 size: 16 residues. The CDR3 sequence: CSARDNWEADSYEQYF. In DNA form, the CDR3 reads TGCAGTGCTAGAGATAATTGGGAGGCGGACAGCTACGAGCAGTACTTC.

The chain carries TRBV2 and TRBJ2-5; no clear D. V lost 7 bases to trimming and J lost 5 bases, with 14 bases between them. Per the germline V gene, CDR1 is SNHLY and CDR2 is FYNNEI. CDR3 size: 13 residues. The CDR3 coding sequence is TGTGCCAGCAATCTGAACCATAGGGAGACCCAGTACTTC. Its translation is CASNLNHRETQYF.

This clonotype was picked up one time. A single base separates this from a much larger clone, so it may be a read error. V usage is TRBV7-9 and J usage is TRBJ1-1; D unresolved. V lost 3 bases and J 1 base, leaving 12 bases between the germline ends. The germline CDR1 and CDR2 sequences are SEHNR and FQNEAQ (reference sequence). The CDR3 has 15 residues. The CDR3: CASSLWVEENTEAFF. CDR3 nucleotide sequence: TGTGCCAGCAGCTTGTGGGTCGAAGAGAACACTGAAGCTTTCTTT. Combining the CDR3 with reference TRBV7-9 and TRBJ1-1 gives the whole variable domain DTGVSQNPRHKITKRGQNVTFRCDPISEHNRLYWYRQTLGQGPEFLTYFQNEAQLEKSRLLSDRFSAERPKGSFSTLEIQRTEQGDSAMYLCASSLWVEENTEAFFGQGTRLTVV.

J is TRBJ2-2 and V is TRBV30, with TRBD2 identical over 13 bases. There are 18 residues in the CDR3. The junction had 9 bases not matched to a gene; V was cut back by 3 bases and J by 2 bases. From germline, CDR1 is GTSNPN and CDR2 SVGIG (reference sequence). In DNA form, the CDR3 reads TGTGCCTGGAGCCGCGTCCGGACTAGCGGGGGCAACACCGGGGAGCTGTTTTTT. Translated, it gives CAWSRVRTSGGNTGELFF.

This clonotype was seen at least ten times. The CDR3 reads CSARDLSDLFYEQYF. The DNA of the CDR3 is TGCAGTGCTAGAGATCTGAGCGATTTATTCTACGAGCAGTACTTC. The V call is TRBV20-1, the J call TRBJ2-7; D not resolved. V lost 0 bases, J lost 3 bases, and 15 bases lay in between. This CDR3 has 15 residues. Germline assignment: CDR1 DFQATT and CDR2 SNEGSKA (reference sequence).

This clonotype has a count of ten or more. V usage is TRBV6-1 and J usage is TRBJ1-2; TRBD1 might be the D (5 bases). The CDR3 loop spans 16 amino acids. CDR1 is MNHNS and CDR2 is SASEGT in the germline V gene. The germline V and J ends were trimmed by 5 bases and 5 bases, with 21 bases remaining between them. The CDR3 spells CASSYALSGTEYGYTF. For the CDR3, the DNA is TGTGCCAGCAGTTACGCGCTGTCCGGGACTGAGTATGGCTACACCTTC.

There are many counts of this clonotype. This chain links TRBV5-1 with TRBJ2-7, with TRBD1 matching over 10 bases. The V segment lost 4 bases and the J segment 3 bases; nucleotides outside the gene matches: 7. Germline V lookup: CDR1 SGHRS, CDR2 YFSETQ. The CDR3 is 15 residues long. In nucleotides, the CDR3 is TGCGCCAGCAGCCTGACAGGGGGCGACCTCTACGAGCAGTACTTC. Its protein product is CASSLTGGDLYEQYF.

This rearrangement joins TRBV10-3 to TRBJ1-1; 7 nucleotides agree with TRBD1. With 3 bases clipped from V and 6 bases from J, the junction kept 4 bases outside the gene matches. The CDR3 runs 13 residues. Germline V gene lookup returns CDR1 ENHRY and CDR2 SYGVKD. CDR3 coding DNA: TGTGCCATCAGTGAAACAGGGGTAGCTGAAGCTTTCTTT. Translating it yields CAISETGVAEAFF.

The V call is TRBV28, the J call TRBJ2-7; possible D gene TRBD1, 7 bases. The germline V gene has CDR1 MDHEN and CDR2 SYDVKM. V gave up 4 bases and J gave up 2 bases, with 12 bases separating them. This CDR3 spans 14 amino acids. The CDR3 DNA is TGTGCCAGCAGTTCAGGGGGGATCACCTACGAGCAGTACTTC. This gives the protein CASSSGGITYEQYF.

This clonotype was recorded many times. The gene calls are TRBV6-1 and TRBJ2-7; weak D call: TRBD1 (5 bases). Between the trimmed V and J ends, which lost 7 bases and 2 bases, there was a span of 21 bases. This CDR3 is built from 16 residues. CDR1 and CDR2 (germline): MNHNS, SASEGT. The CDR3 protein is CASKTGQFGSAYEQYF. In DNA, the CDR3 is TGTGCCAGCAAAACCGGACAATTCGGGTCCGCCTACGAGCAGTACTTC.